This T cell receptor beta chain was retrieved from a study of breast tumors, draining lymph nodes, adjacent tissues. Study results and caveats: Data fit most tumor T cells coming from lymph node, expanding in tumor. Luminal-like breast cancer showed significantly greater tumor-nontumor repertoire similarity than basal-like breast cancer did.

TCRdb redid the calling of the multiplex PCR reads with MiXCR, one entry per CDR3 protein. The repertoire holds 200,000 to 250,000 distinct CDR3 sequences, about 32% seen once, with 1.4% in the top ten. CDR1 and CDR2 from the germline V gene are SNHLY and FYNNEI. The V and J ends lost 8 bases and 4 bases respectively, with 11 bases between them. The CDR3 length is 12 residues. Axillary draining lymph nodes of breast cancer patients supplied the node samples. This clonotype showed up just a few times. Its target is unknown. The chain uses TRBV2 and TRBJ1-1; D not certain. Material: axillary lymph node tissue. The clonotype originates from a female donor with breast cancer. Some clones in this sample may be carry-over from other donors' samples. In DNA form, the CDR3 reads TGTGCCAGCCAGTTGGTCGGCACTGAAGCTTTCTTT. Translated: CASQLVGTEAFF.